Shown below are 5 T cell receptor beta chains from a single sample sequenced in a study of blood T cell repertoires in COVID-19. Some clones are missing from TCRdb's copy, which holds only in-frame ones; the method was immunoSEQ multiplex PCR. The sample contains a few hundred thousand clones, roughly 90% of which appear only once. The sequenced material came from peripheral blood. The receptors come from a man under 40 who had recovered from COVID-19.

The V call is TRBV10-3, the J call TRBJ1-1, with D perhaps TRBD1 (5 bases). With 5 bases removed from V and 0 bases from J, the gap between germline ends came to 19 bases. Germline V CDR1 and CDR2: ENHRY, SYGVKD. The CDR3 loop spans 17 amino acids. CDR3 residues: CAISPLRGGYLNTEAFF. CDR3 nucleotides: TGTGCCATCAGTCCTTTGAGGGGAGGATACTTGAACACTGAAGCTTTCTTT.

The chain recombines TRBV27 with TRBJ1-4; D unresolved. V was cut by 6 bases and J by 7 bases, with 6 bases left in between. CDR1 and CDR2 (germline): MNHEY, SMNVEV (reference sequence). There are 11 residues in the CDR3. CDR3 sequence reads: CASSLGEKLFF. The CDR3 DNA reads TGTGCCAGCAGCCTCGGTGAAAAACTGTTTTTT.

The rearrangement joins TRBV15 to TRBJ1-4; the D gene is possibly TRBD1 (6 bases). V was cut by 0 bases and J by 6 bases, with 14 bases left in between. Germline lookup yields CDR1 LNHNV and CDR2 YYDKDF (reference sequence). This CDR3 region has 16 residues. Here the CDR3 reads CATSRDPRQGHEKLFF. CDR3 bases: TGTGCCACCAGCAGAGATCCGCGGCAGGGGCATGAAAAACTGTTTTTT.

This chain connects TRBV29-1 to TRBJ2-7, with D perhaps matching TRBD2 (5 bases). The germline CDR1 and CDR2 sequences are SQVTM and ANQGSEA. The germline V and J ends were trimmed by 7 bases and 5 bases, with 18 bases remaining between them. This CDR3 has 13 residues. For the CDR3, the DNA is TGCAGCGGCCAGGATGGCGGGTTCGACGAGCAGTACTTC. Its protein is CSGQDGGFDEQYF.

This chain uses TRBV12-2 with TRBJ2-3; TRBD1 is the table's D call, not checked against the DNA. TRBV12-2 is designated a pseudogene. This CDR3 comprises 17 residues. The CDR3 region has the DNA TGTGCAAGTCGCTTAGCCACATCTCGCCTCAGCACAGATACGCAGTATTTT. It encodes CASRLATSRLSTDTQYF.